The source of this T cell receptor beta chain is a study of breast tumors, draining lymph nodes, adjacent tissues. This clonotype was recorded many times. CDR3 length equals 16 residues. V dropped 6 bases and J dropped 1 base, with 19 bases sitting between them. The germline CDR1 and CDR2 sequences are SNHLY and FYNNEI. Breast cancer patients provided tissue from their axillary draining lymph nodes. A single record per CDR3 protein comes from TCRdb applying MiXCR to the multiplex PCR reads. The sample consists of around 140,000 distinct CDR3 sequences, under 25% of them appearing once. The clonotype was recovered from a female donor with breast cancer. Some clones in this sample may be carry-over from other donors' samples. V and J are TRBV2 and TRBJ2-7, with D possibly being TRBD1 or TRBD2 (6 bases each). Sequenced sample: axillary lymph node tissue. The CDR3 is CASRNDGGRGSYEQYF. The CDR3 DNA follows: TGTGCCAGCAGGAACGATGGGGGGCGGGGATCCTACGAGCAGTACTTC.